The clone carrying this TCR beta chain was seen ten or more times. This specimen comes from a study of human T cells and chemical hapten exposure. From the RACE reads, TCRdb called clonotypes with MiXCR, one entry per CDR3 protein. Among roughly 36,000 distinct CDR3 sequences listed, around a tenth were seen once. Indicated time point: pre-sensitization, week 0. Treatment indicated: therapeutic diphenylcyclopropenone sensitization with weekly scalp DPC. Total RNA was isolated from unfractionated whole blood. The specimen comprised whole blood, sampled in connection with sensitization to the hapten diphenylcyclopropenone (DPC). The sequence was obtained from a man in his forties or fifties with alopecia areata. Some clones in this sample may be carry-over from other donors' samples.

This chain's CDR3 is CASSLEGGVNTQYF. The DNA for the CDR3 is TGTGCCAGCAGTTTAGAGGGAGGGGTGAATACGCAGTATTTT. V is TRBV28 and J is TRBJ2-3; 7 bases line up with TRBD2. The CDR3 totals 14 residues. V gave up 2 bases and J gave up 7 bases; unmatched junction bases: 6. CDR1 and CDR2 (germline): MDHEN, SYDVKM.